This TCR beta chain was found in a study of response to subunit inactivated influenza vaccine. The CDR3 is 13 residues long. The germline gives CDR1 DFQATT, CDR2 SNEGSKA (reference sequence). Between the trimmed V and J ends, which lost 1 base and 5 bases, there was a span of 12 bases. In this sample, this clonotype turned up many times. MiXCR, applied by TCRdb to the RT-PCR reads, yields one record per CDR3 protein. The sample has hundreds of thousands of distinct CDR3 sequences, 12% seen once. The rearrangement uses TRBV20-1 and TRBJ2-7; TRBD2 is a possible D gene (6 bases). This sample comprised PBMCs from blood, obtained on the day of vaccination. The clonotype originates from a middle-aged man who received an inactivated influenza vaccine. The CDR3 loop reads CSARGEDLNEQYF. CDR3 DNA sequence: TGCAGTGCTAGAGGGGAGGATCTGAACGAGCAGTACTTC.